This is a list of T cell receptor beta chains from one sample in a study of siplizumab effects on memory and regulatory T cells. Profiling relied on immunoSEQ multiplex PCR, and the TCRdb table lists in-frame clones only, not all of them. The repertoire includes more than 75,000 clones, approximately 93% of them detected once, and 5.5% to 7.5% sits in the top ten. The specimen was CD8+ T cells sorted from blood. These receptors came from a human donor in good health. Each CDR3 is given with its conserved first and last residue. The D gene is left open where the match is weak. Size is omitted from some rows. Given values are once, few, many or a class for expanded clones.

V gene	D gene	CDR3 length	J gene	clone size	CDR3 DNA	CDR3 protein
TRBV9	TRBD2	16	TRBJ2-3	once	TGTGCCAGCAGCGAGGCTGGACTAGCGGGCTCTTATACGCAGTATTTT	CASSEAGLAGSYTQYF
TRBV5-1	NA	15	TRBJ1-2	NA	TGCGCCAGCAGCTCGGGGCTGACTCCTAACTATGGCTACACCTTC	CASSSGLTPNYGYTF
TRBV11-3	NA	15	TRBJ2-7	NA	TGTGCCAGCAGCTTAGTGGGCAGTCCCTCCTACGAGCAGTACTTC	CASSLVGSPSYEQYF
TRBV19	NA	13	TRBJ2-7	NA	TGTGCCAGTAGTATAAGGTGGGGCGGCGAGCAGTACTTC	CASSIRWGGEQYF
TRBV5-6	TRBD2	16	TRBJ2-3	NA	TGTGCCAGCAGCTTGGGGACTAGCGGGACCACAGATACGCAGTATTTT	CASSLGTSGTTDTQYF
TRBV11-2	NA	15	TRBJ2-7	NA	TGTGCCAGCAGCTTAGGGGCTGTGGGCCTTTACGAGCAGTACTTC	CASSLGAVGLYEQYF
TRBV19	NA	13	TRBJ1-5	NA	TGTGCCAGTAGTCTCGGGCACCGAGGGCCCCAGCATTTT	CASSLGHRGPQHF
TRBV6-5	NA	15	TRBJ1-1	NA	TGTGCCAGCAGTTATGGTCTCCCCCCGGACACTGAAGCTTTCTTT	CASSYGLPPDTEAFF
TRBV19	TRBD1	15	TRBJ1-5	NA	TGTGCCAGTAGTGTAAGGACAGGGTACAATCAGCCCCAGCATTTT	CASSVRTGYNQPQHF
TRBV7-9	NA	12	TRBJ2-3	NA	TGTGCCAGCAGATCCACCGGGGCCGCGATGGCTTTT	CASRSTGAAMAF
TRBV29-1	NA	11	TRBJ2-7	NA	TGCAGCGTAGGTCACAGCTACGAGCAGTACTTC	CSVGHSYEQYF
TRBV15	NA	16	TRBJ1-1	few	TGTGCCACCAGCAGAGCCTTTGGAGGGGTGAACACTGAAGCTTTCTTT	CATSRAFGGVNTEAFF
TRBV14	TRBD2	14	TRBJ2-3	NA	TGTGCCAGGACTAGCGGGAGGCCGCCGGATACGCAGTATTTT	CARTSGRPPDTQYF
TRBV4-1	NA	15	TRBJ2-2	NA	TGCGCCAGCAGCCAAGAATGGACGAACACCGGGGAGCTGTTTTTT	CASSQEWTNTGELFF
TRBV7-8	TRBD1	15	TRBJ1-5	NA	TGTGCCAGCAGCTCGCGAACAGGGGGCCTTCAGCCCCAGCATTTT	CASSSRTGGLQPQHF
TRBV29-1	TRBD2	13	TRBJ2-1	NA	TGCAGCGTTGAACTAGCGGGGGTCGATGAGCAGTTCTTC	CSVELAGVDEQFF
TRBV5-1	NA	15	TRBJ2-7	once	TGCGCCAGCAGCTTGTTCGCAGGGGAATCCTACGAGCAGTACTTC	CASSLFAGESYEQYF
TRBV7-9	TRBD1	12	TRBJ1-2	NA	TGTGCCAGCAGCCGCGACAGGGTCGGCTACACCTTC	CASSRDRVGYTF
TRBV18	NA	13	TRBJ2-7	NA	TGTGCCAGCTCCAGTGACAACAACTACGAGCAGTACTTC	CASSSDNNYEQYF
TRBV13	NA	14	TRBJ2-5	NA	TGTGCCAGCAGCTTAAGGGAAAGGGTGGAGACCCAGTACTTC	CASSLRERVETQYF
TRBV6-5	TRBD1	14	TRBJ1-1	NA	TGTGCCAGCAGAATTGACAGGGGCCAGACTGAAGCTTTCTTT	CASRIDRGQTEAFF
TRBV4-1	NA	12	TRBJ2-7	NA	TGCGCCAGCAGCCAAGAATATAACGAGCAGTACTTC	CASSQEYNEQYF
TRBV18	NA	16	TRBJ1-3	NA	TGTGCCAGTCACAAGGACAGATCCTTCTCTGGAAACACCATATATTTT	CASHKDRSFSGNTIYF
TRBV7-3	NA	14	TRBJ2-1	NA	TGTGCCAGCAGCCGCAGCCGGGACGAGCCTGAGCAGTTCTTC	CASSRSRDEPEQFF
TRBV29-1	NA	13	TRBJ1-1	few	TGCAGCGTTGAGGGGCAGGGAGACACTGAAGCTTTCTTT	CSVEGQGDTEAFF
TRBV7-9	NA	13	TRBJ2-1	NA	TGTGCCAGCAACCAGCTTGGACTACATGAGCAGTTCTTC	CASNQLGLHEQFF
TRBV5-1	TRBD1	15	TRBJ2-5	NA	TGCGCCAGCAGCTTAGGACAGGGGACCGGAGAGACCCAGTACTTC	CASSLGQGTGETQYF
TRBV7-9	NA	12	TRBJ1-1	NA	TGTGCCAGCAGCTTAGCGACAGCGGTAACTTTCTTT	CASSLATAVTFF
TRBV6-5	TRBD2	15	TRBJ2-1	NA	TGTGCCAGCAGTTTACAGGGACTAGTGTACAATGAGCAGTTCTTC	CASSLQGLVYNEQFF
TRBV7-7	NA	16	TRBJ2-1	NA	TGTGCTAGCAGCTTAGCGGAACAGGGGCCTTTATCTGAGCAGTTCTTC	CASSLAEQGPLSEQFF
TRBV11-2	NA	14	TRBJ2-5	NA	TGTGCCAGCAGCTTAGGGCCAGACCAAGAGACCCAGTACTTC	CASSLGPDQETQYF
TRBV5-1	TRBD1	15	TRBJ1-4	NA	TGCGCCAGCAGCCCCCCGGGACAGGATGGTGAAAAACTGTTTTTT	CASSPPGQDGEKLFF
TRBV2	NA	16	TRBJ1-6	NA	TGTGCCAGCAGTGAGTCCCTAGCAGGACCCTTTTCACCCCTCCACTTT	CASSESLAGPFSPLHF